This TCR beta chain originates from a study of T cells in Graves' hyperthyroidism and ophthalmopathy. General observations from the study: Blood shared most expanded thyroid clonotypes above 0.001.

This clonotype was picked up many times. No antigen is known for it. Diagnoses rested on clinical symptoms, serum thyroxine and TRAb, thyroid ultrasound and orbital computed tomography. The authors obtained PBMCs from over 8.5 ml of fresh peripheral blood. Germline values: CDR1 SGHTA, CDR2 FQGTGA. The trim removed 1 base at V and 4 bases at J, leaving 3 bases unmatched. This CDR3 is built from 17 residues. RNA transcripts provided the source from which TCR beta CDR3 regions were amplified. The TCR CDR3 was amplified in a first-round RT-PCR using the HTBI primer set. TCRdb re-derived calls from the multiplex PCR reads in MiXCR, one entry per CDR3 protein. Of 700,000 or so distinct CDR3 sequences detected, about 14% appear once; the ten largest clones hold under 15%.

The sequencing input was blood. The clonotype originates from a woman aged 45-65 years with Graves' ophthalmopathy. The J gene is TRBJ2-2, the V gene TRBV7-3; TRBD2 matches 13 bases. The CDR3: CASSLRLAGGSTGELFF. Written as DNA, the CDR3 is TGTGCCAGCAGCTTAAGACTAGCGGGAGGAAGCACCGGGGAGCTGTTTTTT. Full variable domain (remainder filled in from reference TRBV7-3 and TRBJ2-2): GAGVSQTPSNKVTEKGKYVELRCDPISGHTALYWYRQSLGQGPEFLIYFQGTGAADDSGLPNDRFFAVRPEGSVSTLKIQRTERGDSAVYLCASSLRLAGGSTGELFFGEGSRLTVL.